Sequencing of this TCR beta chain was carried out in a study of early T cells in non-severe SARS-CoV-2 infection. Study details: Chains stayed unpaired after sequencing of bulk RNA from unsorted whole blood.

Individual cDNA molecules were tagged with unique molecular identifiers. TCRdb reprocessed the 5' RACE reads with MiXCR, giving one entry per CDR3 protein. The sample lists 35,000 to 55,000 distinct CDR3 sequences, approximately 10% occurring once. The CDR3 runs 19 residues. CDR1 and CDR2 from the germline V gene are SGHVS and FNYEAQ. Trimming shortened V by 1 base and J by 2 bases, and 18 bases separated the two germline ends. In this sample, this clonotype turned up many times. Antigen unknown. Study results and limitations: Database matching using VDJdb favored anti-spike CD8 responses, with private and CD4 specificities left missing.

The source of this sequence is an adult who was a healthcare worker with PCR-confirmed SARS-CoV-2 infection or an uninfected control (not recorded which). Material: whole blood. V usage is TRBV7-6 and J usage is TRBJ2-6; D not certain. The CDR3, as DNA: TGTGCCAGCAGCTTAGTTGCGAACCTTTATTCCGCTGGGGCCAACGTCCTGACTTTC. It codes for CASSLVANLYSAGANVLTF.